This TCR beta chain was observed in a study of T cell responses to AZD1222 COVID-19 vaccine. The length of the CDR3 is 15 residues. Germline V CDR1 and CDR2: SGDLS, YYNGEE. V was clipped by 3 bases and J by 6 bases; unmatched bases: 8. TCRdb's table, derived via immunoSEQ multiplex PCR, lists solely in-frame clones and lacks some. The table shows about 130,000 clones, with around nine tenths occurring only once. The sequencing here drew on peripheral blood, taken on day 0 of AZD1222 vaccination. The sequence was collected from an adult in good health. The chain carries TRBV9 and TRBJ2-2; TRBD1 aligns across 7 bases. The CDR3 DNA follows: TGTGCCAGCAGCGGCGACAGGGCGACTGCCGGGGAGCTGTTTTTT. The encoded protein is CASSGDRATAGELFF. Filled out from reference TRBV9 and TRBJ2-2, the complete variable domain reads DSGVTQTPKHLITATGQRVTLRCSPRSGDLSVYWYQQSLDQGLQFLIQYYNGEERAKGNILERFSAQQFPDLHSELNLSSLELGDSALYFCASSGDRATAGELFFGEGSRLTVL.